The T cell receptor beta chain described here comes from a study of vaccination and CD4 T cells after COVID-19. About the research overall: The peptides that stimulated the cells were overlapping spike peptides from SARS-CoV-2, HCoV-NL63, HCoV-OC43 and HCoV-229E.

Scientists ran DNA taken from cultured CD4+ T cells through the Oncomine TCR Beta short-read assay for sequencing. TCRdb redid the calling of the PCR reads with MiXCR, one entry per CDR3 protein. The data show about 15,000 distinct CDR3 sequences, less than 60% seen once. Described treatment: roughly ten-day PBMC culture with coronavirus spike peptide pools or control peptides (ViraFEST assay). This clonotype was found a few times. The target antigen is unknown. Trimming took 2 bases from V and 5 from J; bases not matched to a gene: 9. The CDR3 runs 16 residues. Germline V gene data show CDR1 as MDHEN and CDR2 as SYDVKM.

The chain recombines TRBV28 with TRBJ1-5; 7 bases fit TRBD1. This receptor was obtained from a human donor with COVID-19. The material was cultured CD4+ T cells from blood, obtained after SARS-CoV-2 vaccination. The CDR3 sequence is CASSLHRGGGHQPQHF. The CDR3 region has the DNA TGTGCCAGCAGTTTACACAGGGGCGGGGGCCATCAGCCCCAGCATTTT.